This is a list of T cell receptor beta chains from one sample in a study of T cells after yellow fever vaccination. TCRdb re-called the 5' RACE reads through MiXCR, storing one row per CDR3 protein. The top ten hold 3% to 4% of the sample, which has around 320,000 distinct CDR3 sequences, about 10% seen once. The source was CD4+ T cells sorted from PBMCs, collected 45 days after the yellow fever booster vaccination. These TCRs come from a young man who received the YFV17D yellow fever vaccine. Each CDR3 is given with its conserved first and last residue. D genes are given only for firm matches. Not all rows give a size; the values are once, few, many and, for expanded clones, a class.

D: NA
V: TRBV11-2
J: TRBJ1-2
size: many
DNA: TGTGCCAGCAGCTTGGTAGCTACGGGAAACTATGGCTACACCTTC
CDR3: CASSLVATGNYGYTF

D: NA
V: TRBV6-6
J: TRBJ1-3
size: many
DNA: TGTGCCAGCAGTTACTCAGGTGGAAACACCATATATTTT
CDR3: CASSYSGGNTIYF

D: NA
V: TRBV5-1
J: TRBJ1-2
size: NA
DNA: TGCGCCAGCAGCTTGTATGGAGGCTACACCTTC
CDR3: CASSLYGGYTF

D: NA
V: TRBV4-2
J: TRBJ2-1
size: few
DNA: TGTGCCAGCAGCCAAAGAGGCAGGATCAATGAGCAGTTCTTC
CDR3: CASSQRGRINEQFF

D: NA
V: TRBV20-1
J: TRBJ1-2
size: NA
DNA: TGCAGTGCCCCACACCGTGAGAACTATGGCTACACCTTC
CDR3: CSAPHRENYGYTF

D: TRBD1
V: TRBV5-1
J: TRBJ1-1
size: many
DNA: TGCGCCAGCGTATACGACCAGGGGGCGGAAGCTTTCTTT
CDR3: CASVYDQGAEAFF

D: TRBD2
V: TRBV20-1
J: TRBJ2-5
size: NA
DNA: TGCAGTGCTAGGGGACTAGCGGGGGGGCCAGAGACCCAGTACTTC
CDR3: CSARGLAGGPETQYF

D: NA
V: TRBV6-2/TRBV6-3
J: TRBJ2-5
size: many
DNA: TGTGCCAGCAGTTACTCCCAGACCGGGGAGACCCAGTACTTC
CDR3: CASSYSQTGETQYF

D: TRBD1
V: TRBV6-5
J: TRBJ1-5
size: many
DNA: TGTGCCAGCAGTTATGGACAGGGAAATCAGCCCCAGCATTTT
CDR3: CASSYGQGNQPQHF

D: NA
V: TRBV4-3
J: TRBJ1-1
size: few
DNA: TGCGCCAGCAGCCAAGGCGGGAGGAACACTGAAGCTTTCTTT
CDR3: CASSQGGRNTEAFF

D: NA
V: TRBV5-1
J: TRBJ1-2
size: few
DNA: TGCGCCAGCAGAGATCCCAAAGGACAGAACTATGGCTACACCTTC
CDR3: CASRDPKGQNYGYTF

D: NA
V: TRBV20-1
J: TRBJ1-2
size: few
DNA: TGCAGTGCTCCAGTACAAGCTAACTATGGCTACACCTTC
CDR3: CSAPVQANYGYTF

D: TRBD1
V: TRBV5-1
J: TRBJ1-1
size: NA
DNA: TGCGCCAGCAGCCCCCGGACAGGGGAAACTGAAGCTTTCTTT
CDR3: CASSPRTGETEAFF

D: NA
V: TRBV15
J: TRBJ2-1
size: few
DNA: TGTGCCACCAGCAGAACCAGGGGGGTCTACAATGAGCAGTTCTTC
CDR3: CATSRTRGVYNEQFF